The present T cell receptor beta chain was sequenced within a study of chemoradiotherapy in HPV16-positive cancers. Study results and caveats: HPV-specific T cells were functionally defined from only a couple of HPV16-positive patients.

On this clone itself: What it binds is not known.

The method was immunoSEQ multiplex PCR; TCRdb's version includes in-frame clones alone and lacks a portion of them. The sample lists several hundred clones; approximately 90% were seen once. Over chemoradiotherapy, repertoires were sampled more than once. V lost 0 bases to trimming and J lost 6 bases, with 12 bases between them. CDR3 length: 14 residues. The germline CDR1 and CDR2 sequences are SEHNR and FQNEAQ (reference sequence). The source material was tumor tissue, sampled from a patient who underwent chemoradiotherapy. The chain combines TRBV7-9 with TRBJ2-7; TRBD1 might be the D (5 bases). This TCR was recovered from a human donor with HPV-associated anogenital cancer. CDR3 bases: TGTGCCAGCAGCTTAGCGGCAGGGCTTCTCGAGCAGTACTTC. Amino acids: CASSLAAGLLEQYF.